This T cell receptor beta chain was obtained from a study of identifying expanded T cells in peripheral blood. Germline CDR1 is SGHAT and CDR2 is FQNNGV. The trim removed 1 base at V and 1 base at J, leaving 6 bases unmatched. The CDR3 has 16 amino acids. Measured with immunoSEQ multiplex PCR; TCRdb has only the in-frame clones, and not every one. The data hold more than 50,000 clones, with under 85% observed a single time. Specimen: blood. The receptor was isolated from a person between 18 and 69 years old in good health. V is TRBV11-2 and J is TRBJ1-1, with TRBD1 matching 7 bases. CDR3 sequence (DNA): TGTGCCAGCAGCTTAGGCCCCGGGACAGCGAACACTGAAGCTTTCTTT. Translation gives CASSLGPGTANTEAFF.